This T cell receptor (beta chain) emerged from a study of PD-L1 blockade in urothelial cancer (dated by TCRdb to 2016 to 2017). Regarding the complete study: All patients started therapy at some point between 2014 and 2016 and received atezolizumab 1,200 mg intravenously every 3 weeks. TCR sequencing covered pretreatment tumor samples and matched, serially collected peripheral blood taken before and after atezolizumab treatment. Blood samples were analyzed 3 weeks after the start of treatment (second dose) and 6 weeks after the start of treatment. Blood samples gave a median of around 140,000 T cells and under 85,000 unique TCRs, with a median clonality of 0.080. Durable clinical benefit was defined as a progression-free survival longer than 6 months, and TCR features were additionally tested against progression-free survival and overall survival. Whole exome sequencing and RNA sequencing of pretreatment tumors were performed alongside TCR sequencing in the same patients. About nine tenths of the roughly 30 patients were males with bladder-origin urothelial cancer, and about 60% of the 29 reported a prior smoking history. An ECOG performance status of 0 or 1 was recorded for the patients, and 0 to 3 prior chemotherapy regimens had been received by the patients. An exploratory multi-omic analysis was conducted of the somatic, immune and clinical correlates of response to PD-L1 blockade with atezolizumab in urothelial cancer. Approximately 30 patients had pretreatment blood TCR-seq, some 25 had at least one posttreatment blood collection, and some 25 had tumor TCR-seq. Durable clinical benefit was achieved by nine patients but not by the remaining 20.

Comment on this clone: Its specific antigen is unknown. Per-base quality was not reported, and no clone a single base away is much larger than it.

The time point label of this sample denotes: peripheral blood 6 weeks after treatment start. The cohort included 25 to 30 patients with locally advanced or metastatic urothelial carcinoma who were treated at Memorial Sloan Kettering on a trial protocol. Peripheral blood mononuclear cells were collected pretreatment and during treatment, with between 1 and 8 total time points per patient. The Qiagen DNeasy Blood extraction kit was used to purify genomic DNA from total PBMCs and from tumor samples. PBMCs were collected pretreatment and during treatment, and were isolated and stored as previously described. Cut back by 1 base and 1 base, the V and J ends lie 11 bases apart. Taken from cysteine to phenylalanine, the CDR3 has 15 residues. Of all the DNA, just the CDR3 is kept, 45 bases in frame from base 1. The germline V gene sets CDR1 to SGHRS and CDR2 to YFSETQ. To estimate absolute template abundance from read counts, synthetic TCR analog templates were spiked into each PCR. Using the immunoSEQ assay, TCRbeta CDR3 regions were amplified from genomic DNA with bias-controlled V and J gene primers. Rearranged TCRbeta segments were sequenced at approximately 20X coverage. The source study handled its data this way. Sequencing errors were corrected by clustering, and CDR3s were annotated against IMGT so that V, D and J genes could be assigned. Only productive TCRbeta rearrangements were used in downstream analyses, excluding out-of-frame or stop-codon sequences. Clonality was computed as one minus Shannon entropy normalized by the log of the number of unique productive sequences. Clones differing between time points or between blood and tumor were identified using Fisher's exact test with Benjamini-Hochberg correction, with an adjusted p below 0.01 applied as the threshold. TCRdb re-hosts the immuneACCESS table, in-frame sequences only. Its copies lack some clones; in the studies checked, an unresolved V gene accounts for under half of them, and the cause for the rest is not known. V and J calls and clone size follow that table, whereas D and trimming were derived from the DNA. In this sample the table shows some 120,000 clones, around 89% of which occur a single time. The ten biggest clones cover 1.7% of the sample.

What the authors observed across the whole study: Patients with durable benefit showed greater expansion of tumor-associated TCR clones in peripheral blood 3 weeks after starting treatment (n of about 20, p = 0.022). A pretreatment peripheral blood TCR clonality below the median was linked to improved progression-free and overall survival. Because of the small sample size (n ≈ 29) and the many exploratory analyses performed, the results are intended to be regarded as hypothesis-generating.

Recombination joined TRBV5-1 with TRBJ1-1, with a tentative D gene TRBD1 over 6 matching bases. The specimen comprised PBMCs, sampled around atezolizumab (anti-PD-L1) treatment. This clonotype was obtained from a man aged 60-69 years with urothelial cancer. The CDR3 reads CASSLLQGTNTEAFF. The base sequence is TGCGCCAGCAGCTTGTTGCAGGGGACGAACACTGAAGCTTTCTTT.